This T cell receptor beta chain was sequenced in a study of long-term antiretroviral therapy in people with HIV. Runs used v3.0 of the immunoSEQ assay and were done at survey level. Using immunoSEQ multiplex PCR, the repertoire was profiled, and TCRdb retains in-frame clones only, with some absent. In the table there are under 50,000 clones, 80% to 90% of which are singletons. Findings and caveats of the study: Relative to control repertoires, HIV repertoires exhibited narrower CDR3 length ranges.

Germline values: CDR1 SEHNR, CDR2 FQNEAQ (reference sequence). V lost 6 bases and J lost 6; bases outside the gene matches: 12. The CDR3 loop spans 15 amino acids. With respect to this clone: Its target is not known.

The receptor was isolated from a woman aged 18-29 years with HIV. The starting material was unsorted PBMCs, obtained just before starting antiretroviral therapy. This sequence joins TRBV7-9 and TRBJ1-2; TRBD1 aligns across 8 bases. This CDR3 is CASSHRTGIADGYTF. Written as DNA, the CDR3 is TGTGCCAGCAGTCACCGGACAGGGATCGCCGATGGCTACACCTTC.